This entry describes one TCR beta chain. Original analysis: Researchers report that nucleated cell counts were estimated from reference gene primer amplification. Produced via immunoSEQ multiplex PCR; TCRdb's table is partial and in-frame only. V and J calls plus clone size are reproduced from that table; the DNA served to infer D and trimming. The sample lists approximately 200,000 clones, around 88% occurring once. The data were obtained in a study of blood T cell repertoires in COVID-19. Background on the study: Collection of acute and convalescent COVID-19 samples took place in the United States, Italy and Spain. T cells, B-cell-depleted T cells, or PBMCs supplied cDNA or gDNA.

CDR3 length: 11 amino acids. The germline V gene encodes CDR1 LNHDA and CDR2 SQIVND (reference sequence). V was pared by 3 bases and J by 6 bases, with 5 bases between. This sequence originates from a woman in her 30s with acute or convalescent COVID-19. Input material: peripheral blood. The J gene is TRBJ1-1, the V gene TRBV19; tentative D call: TRBD1 (5 bases). CDR3: CASSMGPEAFF. DNA for the CDR3: TGTGCCAGTAGTATGGGGCCTGAAGCTTTCTTT.